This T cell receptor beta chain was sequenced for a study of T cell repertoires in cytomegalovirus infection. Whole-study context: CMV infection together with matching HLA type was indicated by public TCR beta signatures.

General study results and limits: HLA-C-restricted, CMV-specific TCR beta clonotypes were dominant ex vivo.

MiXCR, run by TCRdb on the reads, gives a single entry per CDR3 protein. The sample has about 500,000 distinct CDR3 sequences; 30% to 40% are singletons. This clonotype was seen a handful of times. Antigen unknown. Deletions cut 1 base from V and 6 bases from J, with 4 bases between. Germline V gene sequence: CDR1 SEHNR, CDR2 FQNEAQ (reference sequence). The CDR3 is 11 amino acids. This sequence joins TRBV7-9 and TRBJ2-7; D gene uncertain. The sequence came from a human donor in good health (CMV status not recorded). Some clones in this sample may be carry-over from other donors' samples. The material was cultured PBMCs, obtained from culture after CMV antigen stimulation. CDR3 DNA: TGTGCCAGCAGCTTAGATCTCGAGCAGTACGTC. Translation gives CASSLDLEQYV.